This TCR beta chain was sequenced for a study of T cells in localized non-small cell lung cancer. Study-wide results and limits: Exceeding tumor, uninvolved adjacent lung had the highest T cell clonality.

CDR1 MNHNS and CDR2 SASEGT come from the germline V gene. The CDR3 loop spans 13 amino acids. With 6 bases clipped from V and 7 bases from J, the junction kept 2 bases outside the gene matches. On this clone: Its cognate antigen is unknown.

Sequencing was performed with immunoSEQ multiplex PCR; in TCRdb, only in-frame clones are kept and a portion is missing. The table has about 43,000 clones, roughly nine tenths seen once. This chain links TRBV6-1 with TRBJ1-6; 8 bases match TRBD1. The receptor was isolated from a woman aged 35 to 70 with stage II lung adenocarcinoma. This specimen was PBMCs, taken before any cancer treatment. Written as DNA, the CDR3 is TGTGCCAGCAGGGGACAGGAGAATTCACCCCTCCACTTT. Translating it yields CASRGQENSPLHF.